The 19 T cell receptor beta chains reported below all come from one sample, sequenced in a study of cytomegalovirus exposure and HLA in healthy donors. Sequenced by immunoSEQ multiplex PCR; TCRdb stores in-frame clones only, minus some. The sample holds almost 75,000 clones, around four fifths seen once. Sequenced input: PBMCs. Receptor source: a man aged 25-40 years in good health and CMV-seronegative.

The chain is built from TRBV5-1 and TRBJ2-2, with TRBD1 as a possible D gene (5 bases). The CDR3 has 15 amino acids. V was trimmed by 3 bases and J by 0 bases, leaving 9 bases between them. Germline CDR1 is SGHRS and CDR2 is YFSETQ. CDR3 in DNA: TGCGCCAGCAGCTCCCGGACATCGAACACCGGGGAGCTGTTTTTT. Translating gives CASSSRTSNTGELFF. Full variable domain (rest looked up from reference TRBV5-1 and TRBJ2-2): KAGVTQTPRYLIKTRGQQVTLSCSPISGHRSVSWYQQTPGQGLQFLFEYFSETQRNKGNFPGRFSGRQFSNSRSEMNVSTLELGDSALYLCASSSRTSNTGELFFGEGSRLTVL.

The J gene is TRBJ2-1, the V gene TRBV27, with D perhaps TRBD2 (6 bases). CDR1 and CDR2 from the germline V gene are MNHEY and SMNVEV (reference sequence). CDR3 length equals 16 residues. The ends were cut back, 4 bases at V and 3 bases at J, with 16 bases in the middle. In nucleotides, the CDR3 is TGTGCCAGCAGTTCCCCTAGCGTCCTAGGCTACAATGAGCAGTTCTTC. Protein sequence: CASSSPSVLGYNEQFF.

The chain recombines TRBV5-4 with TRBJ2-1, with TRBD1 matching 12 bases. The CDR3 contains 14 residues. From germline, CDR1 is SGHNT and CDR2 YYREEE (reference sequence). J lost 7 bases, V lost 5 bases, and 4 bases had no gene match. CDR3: CASRRDRGLNEQFF. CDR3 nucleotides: TGTGCCAGCAGGAGGGACAGGGGGCTGAATGAGCAGTTCTTC.

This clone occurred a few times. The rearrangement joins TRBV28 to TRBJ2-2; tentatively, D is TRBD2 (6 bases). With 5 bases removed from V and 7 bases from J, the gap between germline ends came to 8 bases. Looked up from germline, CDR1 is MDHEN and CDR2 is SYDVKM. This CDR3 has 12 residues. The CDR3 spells CASSGGNGELFF. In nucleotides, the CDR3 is TGTGCCAGCAGTGGGGGGAACGGGGAGCTGTTTTTT.

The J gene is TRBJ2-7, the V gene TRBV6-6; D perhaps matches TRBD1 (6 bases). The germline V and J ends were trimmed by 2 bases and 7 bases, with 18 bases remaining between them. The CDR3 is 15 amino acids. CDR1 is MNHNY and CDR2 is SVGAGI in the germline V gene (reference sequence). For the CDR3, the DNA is TGTGCCAGCAGTTACGCTCACGAAGGGGGTGGGGAGCAGTACGTC. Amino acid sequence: CASSYAHEGGGEQYV.

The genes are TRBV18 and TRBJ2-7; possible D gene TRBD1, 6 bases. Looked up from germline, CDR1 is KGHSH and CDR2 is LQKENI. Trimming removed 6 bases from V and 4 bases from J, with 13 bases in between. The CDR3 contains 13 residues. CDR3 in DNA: TGTGCCAGCTCGTTACAGGGCCTATACGAGCAGTACTTC. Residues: CASSLQGLYEQYF.

The CDR3 here is CASSLAGRQETQYF. The CDR3 bases are TGCGCCAGCAGCTTAGCGGGCAGACAAGAGACCCAGTACTTC. The chain carries TRBV5-1 and TRBJ2-5; D is possibly TRBD2 (6 bases). The CDR3 loop spans 14 amino acids. With 2 bases removed from V and 2 bases from J, the gap between germline ends came to 10 bases. Per germline, CDR1 SGHRS and CDR2 YFSETQ.

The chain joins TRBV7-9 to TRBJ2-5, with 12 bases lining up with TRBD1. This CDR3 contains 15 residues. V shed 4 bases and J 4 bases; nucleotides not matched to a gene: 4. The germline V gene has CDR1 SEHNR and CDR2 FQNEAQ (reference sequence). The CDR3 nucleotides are TGTGCCAGCAGCTCCGGGACAGGGGGCGGAGAGACCCAGTACTTC. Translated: CASSSGTGGGETQYF.

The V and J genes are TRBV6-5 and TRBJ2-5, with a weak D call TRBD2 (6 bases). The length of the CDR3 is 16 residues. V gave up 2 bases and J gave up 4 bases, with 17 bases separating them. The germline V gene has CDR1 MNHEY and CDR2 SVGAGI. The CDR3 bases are TGTGCCAGCAGTTACGGAAAGGGGTGGGGAGGAGAGACCCAGTACTTC. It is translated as CASSYGKGWGGETQYF.

CDR3 sequence: CASSDWGWYEQYF. DNA of the CDR3: TGTGCCAGCAGTGATTGGGGCTGGTACGAGCAGTACTTC. The chain is built from TRBV6-1 and TRBJ2-7; D possibly corresponds to TRBD1 (5 bases). The V and J ends lost 3 bases and 4 bases respectively, with 10 bases between them. CDR3 size: 13 residues. The V gene's germline CDR1 is MNHNS and CDR2 SASEGT.

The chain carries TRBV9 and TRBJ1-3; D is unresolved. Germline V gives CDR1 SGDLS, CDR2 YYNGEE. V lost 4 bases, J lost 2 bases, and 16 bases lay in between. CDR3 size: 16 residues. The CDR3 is CASSQTGGRTGNTIYF. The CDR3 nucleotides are TGTGCCAGCAGCCAAACCGGAGGGAGGACTGGAAACACCATATATTTT.

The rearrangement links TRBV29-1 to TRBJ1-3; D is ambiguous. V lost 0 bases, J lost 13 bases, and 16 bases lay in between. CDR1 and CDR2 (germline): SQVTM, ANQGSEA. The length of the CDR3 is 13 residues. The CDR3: CSVEDPESPGIYF. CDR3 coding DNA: TGCAGCGTTGAAGATCCAGAAAGCCCGGGAATATATTTT.

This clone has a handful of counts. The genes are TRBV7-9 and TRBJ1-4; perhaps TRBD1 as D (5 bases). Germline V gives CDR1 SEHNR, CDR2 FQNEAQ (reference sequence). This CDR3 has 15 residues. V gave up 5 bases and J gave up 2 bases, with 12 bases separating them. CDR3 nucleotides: TGTGCCAGCAGCCAGCAGGGTTTGACTAATGAAAAACTGTTTTTT. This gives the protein CASSQQGLTNEKLFF.

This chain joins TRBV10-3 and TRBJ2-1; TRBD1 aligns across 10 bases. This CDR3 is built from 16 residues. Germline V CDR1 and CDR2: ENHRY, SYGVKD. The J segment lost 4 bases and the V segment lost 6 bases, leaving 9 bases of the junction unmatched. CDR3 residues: CAIRPTPGQGYNEQFF. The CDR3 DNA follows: TGTGCCATCAGGCCGACCCCGGGACAGGGGTACAATGAGCAGTTCTTC.

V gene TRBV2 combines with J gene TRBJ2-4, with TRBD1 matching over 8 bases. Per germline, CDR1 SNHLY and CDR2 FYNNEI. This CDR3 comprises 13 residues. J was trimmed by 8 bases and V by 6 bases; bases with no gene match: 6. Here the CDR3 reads CASSLMTGDIQYF. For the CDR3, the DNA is TGTGCCAGCAGCTTGATGACAGGGGACATTCAGTACTTC.

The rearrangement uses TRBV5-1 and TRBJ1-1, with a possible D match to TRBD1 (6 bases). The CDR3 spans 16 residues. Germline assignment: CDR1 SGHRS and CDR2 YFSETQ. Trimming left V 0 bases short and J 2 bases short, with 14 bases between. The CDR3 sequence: CASSLVSGRGNTEAFF. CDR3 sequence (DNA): TGCGCCAGCAGCTTGGTGTCGGGCAGGGGAAACACTGAAGCTTTCTTT.

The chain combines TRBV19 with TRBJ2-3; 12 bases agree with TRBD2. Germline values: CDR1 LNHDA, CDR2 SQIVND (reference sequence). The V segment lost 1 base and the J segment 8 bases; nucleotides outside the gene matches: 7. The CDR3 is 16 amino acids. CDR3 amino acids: CASSIGASGGAATQYF. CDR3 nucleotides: TGTGCCAGTAGTATAGGTGCTAGCGGGGGGGCAGCTACGCAGTATTTT.

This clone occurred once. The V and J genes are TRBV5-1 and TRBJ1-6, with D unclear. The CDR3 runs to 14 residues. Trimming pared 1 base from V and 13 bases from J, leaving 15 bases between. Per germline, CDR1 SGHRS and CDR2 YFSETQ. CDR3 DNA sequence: TGCGCCAGCAGCTTGTTCGGAGGGAAAGGGCCCCTCCACTTT. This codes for CASSLFGGKGPLHF.

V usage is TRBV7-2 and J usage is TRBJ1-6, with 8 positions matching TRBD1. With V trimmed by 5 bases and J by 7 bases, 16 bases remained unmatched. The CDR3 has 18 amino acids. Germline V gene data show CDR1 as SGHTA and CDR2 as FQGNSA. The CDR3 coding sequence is TGTGCCAGCAGCATTCCAACGGTGGGTACAGGGGGGAATTCACCCCTCCACTTT. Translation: CASSIPTVGTGGNSPLHF.